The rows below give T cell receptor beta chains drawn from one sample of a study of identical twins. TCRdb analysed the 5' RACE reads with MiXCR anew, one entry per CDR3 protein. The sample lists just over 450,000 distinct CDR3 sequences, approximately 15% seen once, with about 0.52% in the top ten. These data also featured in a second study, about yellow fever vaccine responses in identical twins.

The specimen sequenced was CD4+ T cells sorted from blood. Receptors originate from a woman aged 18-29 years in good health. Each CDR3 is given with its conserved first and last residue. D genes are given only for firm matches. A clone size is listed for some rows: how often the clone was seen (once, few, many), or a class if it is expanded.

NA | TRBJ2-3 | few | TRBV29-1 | TGCAGCGTTGATGGGGGCTCAGATACGCAGTATTTT | CSVDGGSDTQYF
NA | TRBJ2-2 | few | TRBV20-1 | TGCAGTGCCATTACCGGGACCCGGAACACCGGGGAGCTGTTTTTT | CSAITGTRNTGELFF
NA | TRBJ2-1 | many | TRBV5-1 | TGCGCCAGCAGGGTTGAGGACAGATCCAATGAGCAGTTCTTC | CASRVEDRSNEQFF
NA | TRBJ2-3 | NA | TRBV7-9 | TGTGCCAGCAGCGCCCGACGGTCAAGCACAGATACGCAGTATTTT | CASSARRSSTDTQYF
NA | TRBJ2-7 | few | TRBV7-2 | TGTGCCAGCAGCTCAATGCACGAGCAGTACTTC | CASSSMHEQYF
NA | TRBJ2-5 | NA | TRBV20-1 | TGCAGTGGGGGAAGAGCGGGTCAAGAGACCCAGTACTTC | CSGGRAGQETQYF
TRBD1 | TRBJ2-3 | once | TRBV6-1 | TGTGCCAGCAAACCCGGACAGGGTACAGATACGCAGTATTTT | CASKPGQGTDTQYF
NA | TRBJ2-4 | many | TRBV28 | TGTGCCAGCAGTTTTTGGGAGCAGGCCAAAAACATTCAGTACTTC | CASSFWEQAKNIQYF
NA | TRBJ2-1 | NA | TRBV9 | TGTGCCAGCAGCGTAGGGACGGTCTCCTACAATGAGCAGTTCTTC | CASSVGTVSYNEQFF
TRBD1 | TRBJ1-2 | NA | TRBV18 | TGTGCCAGCTCACCGTTGGGTCTCCCGGGACAGGGGGCAGGAGCTAACTATGGCTACACCTTC | CASSPLGLPGQGAGANYGYTF
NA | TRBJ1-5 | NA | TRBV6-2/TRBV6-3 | TGTGCCAGCAGCCAACGTGGTGATAGCAATCAGCCCCAGCATTTT | CASSQRGDSNQPQHF
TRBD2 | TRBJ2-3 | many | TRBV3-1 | TGTGCCAGCAGCCAAGGTTTGATAGCGGGCCCGACAGATACGCAGTATTTT | CASSQGLIAGPTDTQYF
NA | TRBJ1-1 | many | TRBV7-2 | TGTGCCAGCAGCTTAGCACAGAACACTGAAGCTTTCTTT | CASSLAQNTEAFF
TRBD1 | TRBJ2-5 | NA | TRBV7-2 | TGTGCCAGCAGTCGTAACAGGGGGTCTCCCCAAGAGACCCAGTACTTC | CASSRNRGSPQETQYF
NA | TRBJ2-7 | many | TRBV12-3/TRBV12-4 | TGTGCCAGCAGTCCTACGGGGGCTACCTCCTACGAGCAGTACTTC | CASSPTGATSYEQYF
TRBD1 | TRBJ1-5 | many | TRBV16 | TGTGCCAGCAGCCTAAGCCTCGGGGCAGGGGGTCAGCCCCAGCATTTT | CASSLSLGAGGQPQHF
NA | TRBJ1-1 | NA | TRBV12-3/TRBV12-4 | TGTGCCAGCAGTTTCAAGGGAGGCACTGAAGCTTTCTTT | CASSFKGGTEAFF
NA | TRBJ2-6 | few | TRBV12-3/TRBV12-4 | TGTGCCAGCAGTTTCAGGTCGCCCGGGGCCAACGTCCTGACTTTC | CASSFRSPGANVLTF
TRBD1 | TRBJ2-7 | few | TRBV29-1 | TGCAGCGTCGGGGACAGGGTGGTCCCCGAGCAGTACTTC | CSVGDRVVPEQYF
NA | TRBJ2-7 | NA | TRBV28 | TGTGCCAGCAGTTCCCCTTACTCCTACGAGCAGTACTTC | CASSSPYSYEQYF
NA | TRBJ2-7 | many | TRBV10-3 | TGTGCCATCAGTGAAGGGGCTTTGGCCTACGAGCAGTACTTC | CAISEGALAYEQYF
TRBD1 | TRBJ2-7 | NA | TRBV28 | TGTGCCAGCAATGGACAGGGGGTCCCCTACGAGCAGTACTTC | CASNGQGVPYEQYF
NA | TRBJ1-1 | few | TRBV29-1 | TGCAGCGTTGATGGCGGAGGGGGCACTGAAGCTTTCTTT | CSVDGGGGTEAFF
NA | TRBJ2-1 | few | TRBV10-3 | TGTGCCATCAGTGGGGGGGACAGCGCCTACAATGAGCAGTTCTTC | CAISGGDSAYNEQFF
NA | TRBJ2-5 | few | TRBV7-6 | TGTGCCAGCAGCTTCGGTTTCGGACTGGAGACCCAGTACTTC | CASSFGFGLETQYF
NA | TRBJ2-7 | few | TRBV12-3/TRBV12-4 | TGTGCCAGCACCCCGTACGAGCAGTACTTC | CASTPYEQYF
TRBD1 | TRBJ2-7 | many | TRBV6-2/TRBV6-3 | TGTGCCAGCAGTCTACGGACAGGGGGCTACGAGCAGTACTTC | CASSLRTGGYEQYF
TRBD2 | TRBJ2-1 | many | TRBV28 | TGTGCCAGCAGTTTACACGGACTAGCGGGAGGGAACTACAATGAGCAGTTCTTC | CASSLHGLAGGNYNEQFF
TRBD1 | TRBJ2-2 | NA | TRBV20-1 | TGCAGTGCCCCAATCTCAGGGGGTGGTGCCGGACGGTACACCGGGGAGCTGTTTTTT | CSAPISGGGAGRYTGELFF
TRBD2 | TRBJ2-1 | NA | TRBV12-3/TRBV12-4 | TGTGCCAGCAGTTTAGTCCTCCGGCCTAGCGGTTACAATGAGCAGTTCTTC | CASSLVLRPSGYNEQFF